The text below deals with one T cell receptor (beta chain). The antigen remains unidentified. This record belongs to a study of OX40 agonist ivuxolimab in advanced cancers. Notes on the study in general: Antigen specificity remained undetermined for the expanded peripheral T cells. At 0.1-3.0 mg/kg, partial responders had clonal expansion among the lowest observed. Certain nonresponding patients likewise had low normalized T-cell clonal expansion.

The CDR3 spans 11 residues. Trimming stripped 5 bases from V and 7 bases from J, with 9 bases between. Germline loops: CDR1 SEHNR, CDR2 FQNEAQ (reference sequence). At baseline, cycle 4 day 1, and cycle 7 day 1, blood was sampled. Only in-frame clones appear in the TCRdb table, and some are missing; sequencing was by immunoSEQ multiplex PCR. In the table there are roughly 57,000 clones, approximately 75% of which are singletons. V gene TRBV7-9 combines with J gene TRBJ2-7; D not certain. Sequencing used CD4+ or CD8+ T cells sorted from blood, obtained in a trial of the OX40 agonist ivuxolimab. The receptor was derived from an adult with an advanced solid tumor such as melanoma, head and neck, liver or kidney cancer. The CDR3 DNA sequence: TGTGCCAGCAGCCAAGATCGGGAGCAGTACTTC. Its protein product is CASSQDREQYF.